This T cell receptor beta chain was captured in a study of cytomegalovirus exposure and HLA in healthy donors. Study-wide findings and caveats: According to the study, 150 to 200 TCR beta chains were cytomegalovirus-associated.

PCR involved 60 Vbeta and 13 Jbeta primers. TCRdb's copy holds only in-frame clones and misses some; the assay was immunoSEQ multiplex PCR. The sample includes roughly 150,000 clones, about 75% of them seen just once. This clone was observed a few times. Antigen unknown. Germline V gene data show CDR1 as LNHDA and CDR2 as SQIVND (reference sequence). After removal of 5 bases from V and 4 bases from J, the junction contained 4 bases not matched to a gene. CDR3 size: 14 residues. V gene TRBV19 combines with J gene TRBJ2-7, with 11 bases matching TRBD2. The specimen was PBMCs. The sequence was collected from a woman between 50 and 59 years old in good health and CMV-seropositive. In DNA, the CDR3 is TGTGCCAGTAGTGCGGGACTAGCGGAATACGAGCAGTACTTC. It codes for CASSAGLAEYEQYF.